This entry concerns a single T cell receptor beta chain. This entry belongs to a study of blood T cell repertoires in COVID-19. In the study overall: Acute and convalescent COVID-19 specimens originated in the United States, Italy and Spain.

Libraries were prepared by immunoSEQ multiplex PCR; TCRdb keeps only in-frame clonotypes and omits some of them. Found here are 200,000 to 300,000 clones, less than 90% of them singletons; the top ten hold approximately 4.3%. V was shortened by 8 bases and J by 1 base, with 20 bases between the two germline ends. The CDR3 consists of 16 residues. The V gene's germline CDR1 is LGHDT and CDR2 YNNKEL (reference sequence). The specimen was peripheral blood. This TCR derives from a man aged 55 to 69 who had recovered from COVID-19. The chain uses TRBV3-1 (or the pseudogene TRBV3-2) and TRBJ2-5, with a tentative D call TRBD2 (6 bases). CDR3 loop: CASLKSGVSFQETQYF. For the CDR3, the DNA is TGTGCCAGCCTCAAGTCGGGGGTATCCTTCCAAGAGACCCAGTACTTC.